Listed below are T cell receptor beta chains from one sample, sequenced in a study of cytomegalovirus exposure and HLA in healthy donors. Sequencing used immunoSEQ multiplex PCR; TCRdb keeps in-frame clones, though not all of them. The data contain over 150,000 clones, 85% to 90% of them singletons. Sequenced sample: PBMCs. These receptors were collected from a woman in her 30s in good health and CMV-seronegative. CDR3s include the opening cysteine and the closing phenylalanine or tryptophan. The order of the fields is CDR3 protein, V gene, clone size, J gene. Clone size appears in some rows only: once, few, many, or a class for an expanded clone.

CASSLTRGEPQHF	TRBV27	once	TRBJ1-5
CASTRTGSYEQYF	TRBV5-1	once	TRBJ2-7
CASSFPDRENIQYF	TRBV7-2	.	TRBJ2-4
CASRPTGYGYGYTF	TRBV27	.	TRBJ1-2
CASSYSTGQGREAFF	TRBV6-6	.	TRBJ1-1
CASSLGSGKETQYF	TRBV5-1	.	TRBJ2-5
CASSARGLAKNIQYF	TRBV6-6	.	TRBJ2-4
CASSRGGTRTDTQYF	TRBV11-2	.	TRBJ2-3
CASSLDAGRARELFF	TRBV5-1	.	TRBJ2-2
CASSRQGARFNEQYF	TRBV6-5	.	TRBJ2-7
CASRRDSLNEKLFF	TRBV6-6	.	TRBJ1-4
CASSVPGGELFF	TRBV7-3	.	TRBJ2-2
CASSEWTGVSNQPQHF	TRBV5-6	.	TRBJ1-5
CSASRSDTQYF	TRBV20-1	.	TRBJ2-3
CASSSGVRLSGNTIYF	TRBV5-1	.	TRBJ1-3
CAWSWQDTQYF	TRBV30	.	TRBJ2-3
CASSKLARSSGELFF	TRBV7-2	.	TRBJ2-2
CASRDTLSGANVLTF	TRBV5-6	.	TRBJ2-6
CASSWVNTGELFF	TRBV11-3	.	TRBJ2-2
CATSGHNTEAFF	TRBV15	few	TRBJ1-1
CASKLGGDGTYEQYF	TRBV6-6	.	TRBJ2-7
CASSLSGALNSPLHF	TRBV5-1	.	TRBJ1-6
CASSYSLGANVLTF	TRBV27	.	TRBJ2-6
CASSLSTGMSQPQHF	TRBV28	.	TRBJ1-5
CASSVATDTQYF	TRBV9	.	TRBJ2-3
CASSSRGYYGYTF	TRBV19	.	TRBJ1-2
CASSLTGDTEAFF	TRBV11-1	.	TRBJ1-1
CASSPGPSNQPQHF	TRBV5-4	.	TRBJ1-5
CASSGQGFNYGYTF	TRBV6-1	.	TRBJ1-2
CASRPGQESNEKLFF	TRBV7-9	.	TRBJ1-4
CASSLAGTFSGNTIYF	TRBV7-2	.	TRBJ1-3
CASSVVLAGQETQYF	TRBV9	.	TRBJ2-5
CARSFSQGSNQPQHF	TRBV5-3	.	TRBJ1-5
CASSQDASPSYEQYF	TRBV4-3	.	TRBJ2-7
CASSQGRDGYTF	TRBV4-2	.	TRBJ1-2
CAISVDVANEQFF	TRBV10-3	.	TRBJ2-1
CASGGGNYGYTF	TRBV28	once	TRBJ1-2
CASSTFPAGGHTEAFF	TRBV28	.	TRBJ1-1
CASSELPRARPGPDTQYF	TRBV10-1	.	TRBJ2-3
CASSLGSAFTEAFF	TRBV7-9	once	TRBJ1-1
CASSPSPGGSHEQYF	TRBV18	.	TRBJ2-7
CASRPGLAGGWNEQFF	TRBV19	.	TRBJ2-1
CARSLDPGPHQPQHF	TRBV5-3	.	TRBJ1-5
CALSRDRGPTSTDTQYF	TRBV28	once	TRBJ2-3